This T cell receptor beta chain was documented in a study of CD8+ T cells in alopecia areata. Study background: Treated patients received oral tofacitinib, 5 to 10 mg twice daily.

The germline V gene encodes CDR1 SGHTA and CDR2 FQGNSA. The CDR3 has 13 residues. V shed 5 bases and J shed 3 bases, with 9 bases lying between them. Extraction of RNA preceded its reverse transcription into cDNA, which served as the sequencing template. Method: immunoSEQ multiplex PCR; TCRdb's copy keeps in-frame clones and lacks some. In the table there are about 120,000 clones, around 60% of which are singletons. Treatment here: oral pan-JAK inhibitor, 5-10 mg twice daily. T lymphocytes (CD4+ and CD8+) were sorted from PBMCs. V usage is TRBV7-2 and J usage is TRBJ2-3; D call uncertain. The sequence was obtained from a human donor with alopecia areata. Sample: CD4+ T cells sorted from blood, taken at week 4, from a patient treated with tofacitinib. The CDR3 coding sequence is TGTGCCAGCAGCCTAAGGCGGACAGATACGCAGTATTTT. It codes for CASSLRRTDTQYF.